The T cell receptor beta chain under discussion was sequenced for a study of Graves' ophthalmopathy and Graves' hyperthyroidism. Across the whole study: Peripheral blood samples were taken at initial diagnosis, before any treatment.

The study excluded patients with other autoimmune diseases, uncontrolled infections, pregnancy or lactation. Thyroid ultrasound, orbital computed tomography, TRAb, serum thyroxine and clinical symptoms formed the basis of diagnosis. This clonotype was observed at least ten times. Its specificity is not known. There are 17 residues in the CDR3. Germline V CDR1 and CDR2: LGHNA, YNFKEQ. Trimming stripped 0 bases from V and 2 bases from J, with 17 bases between. The authors amplified TCR beta CDR3 regions, and they did so from RNA transcripts for repertoire sequencing. The authors performed first-round RT-PCR with HTBI primers and then a second-round multiplex PCR. TCRdb itself ran the multiplex PCR reads through MiXCR, one entry per CDR3 protein. The repertoire includes 300,000 to 350,000 distinct CDR3 sequences, about a sixth of them detected once, and 12% sits in the top ten. Broader study findings: The study's model predicted ophthalmopathy progression at around 70% sensitivity and almost 75% specificity.

The sequencing sample was made of peripheral blood. V gene TRBV4-2 combines with J gene TRBJ2-7; D is unresolved. This sequence originates from an adult man with Graves' ophthalmopathy. CDR3 protein: CASSQDTEANQPYEQYF. CDR3 in DNA: TGTGCCAGCAGCCAAGATACAGAGGCGAACCAACCCTACGAGCAGTACTTC.